This T cell receptor beta chain was observed in a study of Ad26.COV2.S vaccination and SARS-CoV-2 variants. This CDR3 contains 15 residues. V gave up 4 bases and J gave up 4 bases, with 12 bases separating them. Germline lookup yields CDR1 SGHDT and CDR2 YYEEEE. Profiling relied on immunoSEQ multiplex PCR, and the TCRdb table lists in-frame clones only, not all of them. The table has fewer than 400,000 clones, about 91% seen once. Documented treatment: around 19 received Ad26.COV2.S at low or high dose, single or two shots; 5 received placebo; per-sample allocation not given. Vaccine and placebo recipients were sampled on day 63 after the first injection.

The origin of this receptor is a person aged 18-65 years who received the Ad26.COV2.S COVID-19 vaccine or a placebo. The sample was peripheral blood, taken in a trial of Ad26.COV2.S vaccine versus placebo. The V and J genes are TRBV5-6 and TRBJ1-6, with a weak D call TRBD1 (6 bases). CDR3 DNA: TGTGCCAGCAGCCCGCGGGACATATATAATTCACCCCTCCACTTT. This sequence encodes CASSPRDIYNSPLHF.